At least ten counts were recorded for the clone carrying this T cell receptor (beta chain). Regions amplified from RNA transcripts were the TCR beta CDR3 regions. The HTBI set primed first-round TCR CDR3 RT-PCR. A single record per CDR3 protein comes from TCRdb applying MiXCR to the multiplex PCR reads. The sample consists of about 160,000 distinct CDR3 sequences, less than 10% of them appearing once. The data derive from a study of T cells in Graves' hyperthyroidism and ophthalmopathy. V was trimmed by 6 bases and J by 4 bases, leaving 15 bases between them. Germline CDR1 reads MNHEY; CDR2 reads SMNVEV (reference sequence). The CDR3 sequence is 14 residues long.

The material sequenced was blood. The sequence derives from a woman between 18 and 29 years old with Graves' hyperthyroidism that later progressed to Graves' ophthalmopathy. The rearrangement joins TRBV27 to TRBJ1-2; D is unclear. CDR3 sequence (DNA): TGTGCCAGCAGCCGGGCCTTTCCTGGCTATGGCTACACCTTC. This encodes CASSRAFPGYGYTF.